One sample yielded the 16 T cell receptor beta chains listed below, sequenced in a study of CXCR3-negative and CXCR3-positive naive CD8 T cells (dated by TCRdb to between 2018 and 2020). This sample was sequenced with a NextSeq 550. The Human TCR Profiling Kit (MiLaboratory) was used to make UMI-labeled 5' RACE TRB cDNA libraries. Through TCRdb reprocessing, the reads give one entry per CDR3 protein sequence; DNA is omitted. The table kept for this sample lists roughly 50,000 distinct CDR3 sequences. 20% to 25% of the sample is taken by the ten largest. The sample consisted of memory CD8+ T cells from blood. The sample's cell subset or site, from its label and the paper: conventional CD8+ memory T cells (TMEM), sorted as controls. These receptors originate from a human donor in good health. Some clones in this sample may be carry-over from other donors' samples.

The chain joins TRBV20-1 to TRBJ1-1. Germline V gene data show CDR1 as DFQATT and CDR2 as SNEGSKA (reference sequence). The CDR3 length is 11 residues. CDR3 in amino acids: CSATAYNEAFF.

The chain employs TRBV7-9 and TRBJ2-1; TCRdb names TRBD1, which stays unverified in the absence of DNA. Germline CDR1 and CDR2: SEHNR and FQNEAQ (reference sequence). This CDR3 comprises 15 residues. The chain's CDR3 is CASSFDPGHQFEQFF. Combining the CDR3 with reference TRBV7-9 and TRBJ2-1 gives the whole variable domain DTGVSQNPRHKITKRGQNVTFRCDPISEHNRLYWYRQTLGQGPEFLTYFQNEAQLEKSRLLSDRFSAERPKGSFSTLEIQRTEQGDSAMYLCASSFDPGHQFEQFFGPGTRLTVL.

This chain links TRBV28 with TRBJ1-5. The CDR3 contains 13 residues. Germline V gene lookup returns CDR1 MDHEN and CDR2 SYDVKM. The CDR3 sequence: CASGGHSNQPQHF.

The chain combines TRBV29-1 with TRBJ2-1; TCRdb proposes TRBD2, but this gene call is untestable without DNA. The CDR3 spans 13 residues. Germline assignment: CDR1 SQVTM and CDR2 ANQGSEA. Here the CDR3 reads CSASETSPNEQFF.

The chain uses TRBV4-3 and TRBJ2-7; the TCRdb call, TRBD1, lacks DNA for checking. This CDR3 has 16 residues. Germline V gene data show CDR1 as LGHNA and CDR2 as YSLEER. CDR3: CASSQERTPSVYEQYF.

This rearrangement joins TRBV29-1 to TRBJ2-7; the D gene TCRdb calls, TRBD2, cannot be checked with no DNA. Germline-derived CDR1 and CDR2 are SQVTM and ANQGSEA. This CDR3 comprises 17 residues. The CDR3 sequence is CSVAGASGGQGSYEQYF.

This sequence joins TRBV27 and TRBJ2-1; without DNA, the TCRdb call of TRBD2 cannot be checked. The CDR3 totals 15 residues. CDR1 is MNHEY and CDR2 is SMNVEV in the germline V gene (reference sequence). The CDR3 here is CASRIAGGLYNEQFF.

The V call is TRBV29-1, the J call TRBJ2-2; TCRdb proposes TRBD1, but this gene call is untestable without DNA. CDR3 size: 15 residues. Germline V gene lookup returns CDR1 SQVTM and CDR2 ANQGSEA. CDR3 sequence reads: CSVALGQLVAGELFF.

The chain couples TRBV28 to TRBJ2-7. This CDR3 spans 16 amino acids. Germline values: CDR1 MDHEN, CDR2 SYDVKM. Here the CDR3 reads CASSFPKLGSSYEQYF.

The rearrangement uses TRBV6-4 and TRBJ2-1; no DNA is available, so the TRBD1 call from TCRdb remains unchecked. This CDR3 has 15 amino acids. The germline gives CDR1 MRHNA, CDR2 SNTAGT. The CDR3 protein is CASSDSGRDAGEQFF.

This CDR3 is CASSLTGGRVTEAFF. The chain has TRBV5-1 and TRBJ1-1; TCRdb outputs TRBD1, but without DNA this stays unchecked. This CDR3 spans 15 amino acids. CDR1 and CDR2 from the germline V gene are SGHRS and YFSETQ.

The chain employs TRBV20-1 and TRBJ1-6; TCRdb outputs TRBD1, but without DNA this stays unchecked. Germline assignment: CDR1 DFQATT and CDR2 SNEGSKA (reference sequence). This CDR3 region has 15 residues. The CDR3 sequence is CSARSNRETNSPLHF.

The chain is built from TRBV20-1 and TRBJ1-5; TCRdb reports TRBD1, a call that lacks DNA to check it against. The CDR3 totals 15 residues. In germline, CDR1 is DFQATT, CDR2 SNEGSKA (reference sequence). The CDR3 sequence: CSARDSGRENQPQHF.

V and J are TRBV7-9 and TRBJ2-1; TCRdb gives TRBD1 as the D gene, but with no DNA this cannot be confirmed. The germline V gene has CDR1 SEHNR and CDR2 FQNEAQ (reference sequence). This CDR3 comprises 13 residues. The CDR3 is CASTLFTGLEQFF.

The CDR3 here is CASSYSMFEGGSTDTQYF. The rearrangement uses TRBV6-5 and TRBJ2-3; TCRdb returns TRBD1, unconfirmable since there is no DNA. Germline V gene sequence: CDR1 MNHEY, CDR2 SVGAGI. The CDR3 totals 18 residues.

The V and J genes are TRBV6-2 or TRBV6-3 and TRBJ2-7. The CDR3 runs to 14 residues. Germline CDR1 is MNHEY and CDR2 is SVGEGT. CDR3 region: CASSYQEGNYEQYF.